These 17 T cell receptor beta chains share one sample of origin, sequenced in a study of cytomegalovirus exposure and HLA in healthy donors. 13 Jbeta primers and 60 Vbeta primers were used for the PCR. Profiling relied on immunoSEQ multiplex PCR, and the TCRdb table lists in-frame clones only, not all of them. Of around 91,000 clones in the sample, roughly 73% were seen once. The sample comprised PBMCs. These TCRs come from a male donor in good health and CMV-seropositive.

Only a few counts were recorded for this clone. V gene TRBV27 combines with J gene TRBJ2-1; 8 bases line up with TRBD2. CDR1 is MNHEY, CDR2 SMNVEV, per germline (reference sequence). Germline trimming cut 6 bases from V and 0 bases from J; bases unmatched to any gene: 4. The length of the CDR3 is 15 residues. The CDR3 sequence: CASSERGSSYNEQFF. The CDR3 DNA is TGTGCCAGCAGCGAGCGGGGGAGCTCCTACAATGAGCAGTTCTTC.

The count of this clone is one. This chain joins TRBV30 and TRBJ1-3; D uncertain. Germline assignment: CDR1 GTSNPN and CDR2 SVGIG (reference sequence). V was cut by 3 bases and J by 4 bases, with 4 bases left in between. This CDR3 contains 11 residues. CDR3 sequence: CAWSEGNTIYF. The CDR3 coding sequence is TGTGCCTGGAGCGAGGGAAACACCATATATTTT.

CDR3 sequence (DNA): TGTGCCATCAGGGGTAGCGGGGGGCTAGAGACCCAGTACTTC. This encodes CAIRGSGGLETQYF. This rearrangement joins TRBV10-3 to TRBJ2-5; 10 bases agree with TRBD2. The germline V gene has CDR1 ENHRY and CDR2 SYGVKD. This CDR3 has 14 amino acids. The V and J ends lost 6 bases and 4 bases, in that order; junction bases with no gene match: 5.

The chain is built from TRBV29-1 and TRBJ1-2, with 7 bases fitting TRBD1. The germline gives CDR1 SQVTM, CDR2 ANQGSEA. Trimming removed 0 bases from V and 7 bases from J; junction bases left unmatched: 11. The CDR3 spans 15 residues. This chain's CDR3 is CSVEDMRQGEAGYTF. DNA for the CDR3: TGCAGCGTTGAAGATATGAGGCAGGGGGAAGCTGGCTACACCTTC.

The chain couples TRBV27 to TRBJ1-2; tentative D call: TRBD1 (6 bases). Germline V CDR1 and CDR2: MNHEY, SMNVEV (reference sequence). V was cut by 6 bases and J by 3 bases, with 14 bases left in between. The length of the CDR3 is 14 residues. CDR3 region: CASRERGHYYGYTF. The CDR3, as DNA: TGTGCCAGCAGGGAACGGGGACATTACTATGGCTACACCTTC.

The chain joins TRBV6-5 to TRBJ2-7; unclear D gene. The CDR3 is 15 amino acids. Trimming removed 0 bases from V and 6 bases from J, with 15 bases in between. The germline CDR1 and CDR2 sequences are MNHEY and SVGAGI. CDR3 bases: TGTGCCAGCAGTTACTCGAATTCTGGCCCCCTCGAGCAGTACTTC. Protein sequence: CASSYSNSGPLEQYF.

The genes are TRBV30 and TRBJ2-7, with a weak D call TRBD2 (5 bases). Per the germline V gene, CDR1 is GTSNPN and CDR2 is SVGIG (reference sequence). V was cut by 0 bases and J by 4 bases, with 10 bases left in between. The CDR3 is made up of 13 amino acids. CDR3 bases: TGTGCCTGGAGTGTGATGGGCGGGTACGAGCAGTACTTC. Its translation is CAWSVMGGYEQYF.

The V gene is TRBV5-1, the J gene TRBJ1-6; D remains unclear. Trimming pared 1 base from V and 10 bases from J, leaving 12 bases between. Germline CDR1 reads SGHRS; CDR2 reads YFSETQ. The CDR3 totals 14 residues. The CDR3, as DNA: TGCGCCAGCAGCTTGACGGCGGAACGGTCACCCCTCCACTTT. Residues: CASSLTAERSPLHF.

V gene TRBV11-2 combines with J gene TRBJ1-2, with 8 nucleotides matching TRBD1. The germline gives CDR1 SGHAT, CDR2 FQNNGV. The CDR3 runs to 15 residues. V lost 1 base, J lost 0 bases, and 1 base stayed unmatched. CDR3 coding DNA: TGTGCCAGCAGCTTAGCACAGGGGGCTAACTATGGCTACACCTTC. It yields the protein CASSLAQGANYGYTF. The whole variable domain, remainder taken from reference TRBV11-2 and TRBJ1-2, is EAGVAQSPRYKIIEKRQSVAFWCNPISGHATLYWYQQILGQGPKLLIQFQNNGVVDDSQLPKDRFSAERLKGVDSTLKIQPAKLEDSAVYLCASSLAQGANYGYTFGSGTRLTVV.

CDR3 residues: CASRGQGSEQYF. The CDR3 DNA sequence: TGTGCCAGCAGGGGGCAGGGAAGCGAGCAGTACTTC. The V and J genes are TRBV27 and TRBJ2-7; tentative D call: TRBD1 (5 bases). Deletions cut 6 bases from V and 6 bases from J, with 12 bases between. The CDR3 is made up of 12 amino acids. CDR1 MNHEY and CDR2 SMNVEV come from the germline V gene (reference sequence).

The V and J genes are TRBV6-5 and TRBJ1-5, with no clear D. The germline V gene has CDR1 MNHEY and CDR2 SVGAGI. The CDR3 has 10 amino acids. The V gene lost 8 bases and the J gene lost 7 bases, with 6 bases spanning the gap. CDR3 residues: CASPIQPQHF. CDR3 coding DNA: TGTGCCAGCCCCATCCAGCCCCAGCATTTT.

V and J are TRBV9 and TRBJ1-1, with TRBD1 matching 12 bases. This CDR3 is built from 15 residues. V was clipped by 0 bases and J by 11 bases; unmatched bases: 8. Germline V gives CDR1 SGDLS, CDR2 YYNGEE. The DNA of the CDR3 is TGTGCCAGCAGCGTAGATGGGGGGGACAGGGGGCATGCTTTCTTT. Translated, it gives CASSVDGGDRGHAFF.

The rearrangement links TRBV6-5 to TRBJ2-1, with 9 bases fitting TRBD2. Germline V gene data show CDR1 as MNHEY and CDR2 as SVGAGI. The CDR3 is 16 amino acids. V trimming: 4 bases; J trimming: 2 bases; junction bases outside the gene matches: 6. CDR3 protein: CASSLIAGDPYNEQFF. The CDR3 DNA reads as TGTGCCAGCAGTTTAATAGCGGGAGACCCCTACAATGAGCAGTTCTTC.

The chain is built from TRBV7-9 and TRBJ2-7; TRBD2 might be the D (6 bases). Trimming pared 1 base from V and 6 bases from J, leaving 13 bases between. This CDR3 is 14 amino acids long. Germline-derived CDR1 and CDR2 are SEHNR and FQNEAQ (reference sequence). CDR3 residues: CASSLGLAIGEQYF. The CDR3 DNA reads as TGTGCCAGCAGCTTAGGCCTAGCGATAGGCGAGCAGTACTTC.

The rearrangement links TRBV6-6 to TRBJ2-3; 8 bases map to TRBD1. Germline V gives CDR1 MNHNY, CDR2 SVGAGI (reference sequence). The ends lost 7 bases at V and 4 bases at J; junction bases unmatched: 7. This CDR3 is built from 14 residues. Here the CDR3 DNA reads TGTGCCAGCACCAGGGGGCGCGCTCCAGATACGCAGTATTTT. Protein: CASTRGRAPDTQYF.

This rearrangement joins TRBV5-4 to TRBJ2-7; D remains unclear. This CDR3 comprises 13 residues. CDR1 is SGHNT and CDR2 is YYREEE in the germline V gene (reference sequence). V lost 0 bases to trimming and J lost 7 bases, with 11 bases between them. The CDR3, as DNA: TGTGCCAGCAGCTTGGATAGGAGTAAGGAGCAGTACTTC. Translating gives CASSLDRSKEQYF.

The CDR3 sequence: CASSESWTRNEQFF. The CDR3 nucleotides are TGTGCCAGCAGTGAATCGTGGACTAGAAATGAGCAGTTCTTC. This chain uses TRBV25-1 with TRBJ2-1; TRBD2 matches at 7 bases. Germline CDR1 reads MGHDK; CDR2 reads SYGVNS. Unmatched junction bases numbered 4, after V lost 1 base and J lost 7 bases. The CDR3 extends over 14 amino acids.